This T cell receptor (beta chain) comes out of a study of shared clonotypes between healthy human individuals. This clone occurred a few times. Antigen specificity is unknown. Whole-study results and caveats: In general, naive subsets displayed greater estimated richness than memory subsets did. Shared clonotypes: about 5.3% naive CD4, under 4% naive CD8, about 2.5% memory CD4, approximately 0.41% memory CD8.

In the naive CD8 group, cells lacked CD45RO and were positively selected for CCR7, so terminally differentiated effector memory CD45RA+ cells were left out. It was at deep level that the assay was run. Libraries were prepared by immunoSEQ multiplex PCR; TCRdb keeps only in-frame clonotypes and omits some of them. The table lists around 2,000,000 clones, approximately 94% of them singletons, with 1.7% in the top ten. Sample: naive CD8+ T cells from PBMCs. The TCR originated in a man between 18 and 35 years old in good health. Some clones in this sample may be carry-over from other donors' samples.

CDR3 sequence: CASSVGVTDKPQHF. The CDR3 DNA sequence: TGTGCCAGCAGCGTAGGTGTGACGGATAAGCCCCAGCATTTT. The chain recombines TRBV9 with TRBJ1-5; D gene ambiguous. Per the germline V gene, CDR1 is SGDLS and CDR2 is YYNGEE. The ends were cut back, 0 bases at V and 8 bases at J, with 12 bases in the middle. The CDR3 length is 14 residues.